These T cell receptor beta chains were read from a single sample in a study of cytomegalovirus exposure and HLA in healthy donors. Sequencing was performed with immunoSEQ multiplex PCR; in TCRdb, only in-frame clones are kept and a portion is missing. Here the sample table reports around 70,000 clones. The source material was PBMCs. The source of these receptors is a woman aged 25 to 39 in good health and CMV-seronegative. Both conserved end residues are part of each CDR3. The D gene is left open where the match is weak.

V,J,D,CDR3,DNA
TRBV18,TRBJ1-3,TRBD1,CASSLGDSPSGNTIYF,TGTGCCAGCTCCCTGGGGGACAGTCCGTCTGGAAACACCATATATTTT
TRBV4-1,TRBJ2-1,TRBD2,CASSGAGTDNEQFF,TGCGCCAGCAGTGGAGCGGGAACCGACAATGAGCAGTTCTTC
TRBV7-9,TRBJ2-7,TRBD2,CAVTSGPGSYEQYF,TGTGCCGTGACTAGCGGCCCCGGGTCCTACGAGCAGTACTTC
TRBV15,TRBJ1-3,TRBD1,CATSRGVTGGDTIYF,TGTGCCACCAGCAGAGGTGTGACAGGGGGGGACACCATATATTTT
TRBV7-9,TRBJ2-3,TRBD2,CASSLVGRDTQYF,TGTGCCAGCAGCTTAGTCGGGAGGGATACGCAGTATTTT
TRBV29-1,TRBJ1-1,-,CSVEIAGLSRGTEAFF,TGCAGCGTTGAAATCGCGGGACTGAGCCGGGGCACTGAAGCTTTCTTT
TRBV25-1,TRBJ1-3,-,CASSRWQTSTIYF,TGTGCCAGCAGTCGGTGGCAGACTTCGACCATATATTTT
TRBV6-6,TRBJ1-5,TRBD1,CASSPRQGPDQPQHF,TGTGCCAGCAGTCCTCGACAGGGGCCAGATCAGCCCCAGCATTTT
TRBV4-3,TRBJ2-7,TRBD1,CASSQGTGGVYEQYF,TGCGCCAGCAGCCAAGGGACAGGGGGCGTCTACGAGCAGTACTTC
TRBV7-6,TRBJ2-2,-,CASSSTGTGELFF,TGTGCCAGCAGTTCCACAGGGACCGGGGAGCTGTTTTTT
TRBV30,TRBJ1-5,TRBD1,CAWSFSGTGLGQPQHF,TGTGCCTGGAGTTTCTCCGGGACAGGGCTTGGTCAGCCCCAGCATTTT
TRBV9,TRBJ2-2,TRBD1,CASSPRQGSAGELFF,TGTGCCAGCAGCCCCCGACAGGGGTCTGCCGGGGAGCTGTTTTTT
TRBV18,TRBJ2-7,TRBD1,CASSPSGTGASYEQYF,TGTGCCAGCTCACCCTCCGGGACAGGCGCCTCCTACGAGCAGTACTTC
TRBV13,TRBJ1-1,-,CASSSRGTMNTEAFF,TGTGCCAGCAGCTCCCGAGGAACCATGAACACTGAAGCTTTCTTT
TRBV28,TRBJ2-7,-,CASSPQPTGIEQYF,TGTGCCAGCAGTCCCCAACCCACAGGGATTGAGCAGTACTTC
TRBV11-2,TRBJ2-7,-,CASRSPGLKGGEQYF,TGTGCCAGCAGGTCACCGGGACTCAAGGGAGGCGAGCAGTACTTC
TRBV7-8,TRBJ2-7,-,CASSPATGPYEQYF,TGTGCCAGCAGCCCGGCGACAGGCCCCTACGAGCAGTACTTC
TRBV30,TRBJ2-3,TRBD1,CAWRQTRDRGIGDTQYF,TGTGCCTGGAGACAGACAAGGGACAGGGGGATAGGGGATACGCAGTATTTT
TRBV6-5,TRBJ2-1,TRBD2,CASSSLAGGDEQFF,TGTGCCAGCTCTAGCCTAGCGGGGGGAGATGAGCAGTTCTTC
TRBV7-9,TRBJ2-5,-,CASTIFGGQETQYF,TGTGCCAGCACCATCTTCGGAGGGCAAGAGACCCAGTACTTC
TRBV30,TRBJ1-2,-,CAGRGQANYGYTF,TGTGCCGGTAGAGGACAAGCTAACTATGGCTACACCTTC
TRBV11-2,TRBJ1-1,TRBD1,CASSLGQGTEAFF,TGTGCCAGCAGCTTAGGACAGGGCACTGAAGCTTTCTTT
TRBV5-1,TRBJ2-7,-,CASSVGSVAVLTFTYEQYF,TGCGCCAGCAGCGTGGGGTCCGTGGCAGTCCTCACCTTCACCTACGAGCAGTACTTC
TRBV19,TRBJ1-5,TRBD1,CASTLGTVSNQPQHF,TGTGCCAGTACCCTGGGGACAGTTAGCAATCAGCCCCAGCATTTT
TRBV28,TRBJ2-1,TRBD1,CASLTGQGVYNEQFF,TGTGCCAGCTTAACCGGACAGGGGGTCTACAATGAGCAGTTCTTC
TRBV4-1,TRBJ2-7,-,CASSQVPGLYEQYF,TGCGCCAGCAGCCAAGTACCAGGTTTGTACGAGCAGTACTTC
TRBV19,TRBJ1-2,-,CASRPGGAAYGYTF,TGTGCCAGTAGGCCGGGAGGCGCGGCCTATGGCTACACCTTC
TRBV6-5,TRBJ2-7,-,CASSETGSSYEQYF,TGTGCCAGCAGTGAGACAGGATCTTCCTACGAGCAGTACTTC
TRBV5-1,TRBJ1-2,-,CASSLGGTLANGYIF,TGCGCCAGCAGCTTGGGAGGTACCTTGGCTAACGGCTACATCTTC
TRBV30,TRBJ2-7,TRBD2,CAWSGLAGAQYF,TGTGCCTGGAGTGGGCTAGCGGGCGCTCAGTACTTC
TRBV30,TRBJ2-2,TRBD1,CAWSEDRAGELFF,TGTGCCTGGAGTGAGGACAGGGCCGGGGAGCTGTTTTTT
TRBV19,TRBJ1-5,-,CASRIQGYSNQPQHF,TGTGCCAGTAGAATACAGGGTTATAGCAATCAGCCCCAGCATTTT
TRBV5-4,TRBJ2-7,TRBD2,CASSLSSGSSYEQYF,TGTGCCAGCAGCTTGTCTAGCGGGAGCTCCTACGAGCAGTACTTC